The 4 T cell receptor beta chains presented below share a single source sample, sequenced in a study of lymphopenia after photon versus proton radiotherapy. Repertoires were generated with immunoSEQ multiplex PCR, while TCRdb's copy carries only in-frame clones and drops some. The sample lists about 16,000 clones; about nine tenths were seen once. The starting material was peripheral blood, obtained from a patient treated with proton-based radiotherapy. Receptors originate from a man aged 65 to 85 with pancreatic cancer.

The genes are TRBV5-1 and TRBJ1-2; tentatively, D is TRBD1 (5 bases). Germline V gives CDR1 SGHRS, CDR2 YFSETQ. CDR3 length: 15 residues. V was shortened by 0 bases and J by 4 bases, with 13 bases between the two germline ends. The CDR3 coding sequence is TGCGCCAGCAGCTTGGGGGGGATGGTTGCCTATGGCTACACCTTC. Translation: CASSLGGMVAYGYTF.

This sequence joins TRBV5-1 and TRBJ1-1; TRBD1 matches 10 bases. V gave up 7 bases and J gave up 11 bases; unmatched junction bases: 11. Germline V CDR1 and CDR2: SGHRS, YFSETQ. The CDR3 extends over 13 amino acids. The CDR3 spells CASYDRDRGYAFF. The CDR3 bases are TGCGCCAGCTACGACCGGGACAGGGGCTATGCTTTCTTT.

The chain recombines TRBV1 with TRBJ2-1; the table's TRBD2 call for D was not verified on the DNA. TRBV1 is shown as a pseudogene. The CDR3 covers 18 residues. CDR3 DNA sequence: TGCACCAGCAGCCAAGATCTTCAGGCGGGAGGGCAGGTAGATGAGCAGTTCTTC. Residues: CTSSQDLQAGGQVDEQFF.

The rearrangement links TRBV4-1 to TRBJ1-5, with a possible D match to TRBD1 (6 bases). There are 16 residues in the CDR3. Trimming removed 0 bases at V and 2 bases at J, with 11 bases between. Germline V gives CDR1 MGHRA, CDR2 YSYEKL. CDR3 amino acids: CASSQDGGLGNQPQHF. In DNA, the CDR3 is TGCGCCAGCAGCCAAGACGGGGGCCTGGGCAATCAGCCCCAGCATTTT.